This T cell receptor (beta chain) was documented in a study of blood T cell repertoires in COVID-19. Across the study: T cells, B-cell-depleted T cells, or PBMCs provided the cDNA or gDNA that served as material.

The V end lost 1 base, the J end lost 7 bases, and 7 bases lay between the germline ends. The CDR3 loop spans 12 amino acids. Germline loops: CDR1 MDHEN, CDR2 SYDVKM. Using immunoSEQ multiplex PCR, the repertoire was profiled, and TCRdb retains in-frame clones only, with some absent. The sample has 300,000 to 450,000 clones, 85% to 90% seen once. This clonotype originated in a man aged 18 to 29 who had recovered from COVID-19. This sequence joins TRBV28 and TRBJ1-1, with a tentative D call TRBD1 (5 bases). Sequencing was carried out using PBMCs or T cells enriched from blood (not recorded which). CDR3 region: CASSLYQGEAFF. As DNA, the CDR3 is TGTGCCAGCAGTTTATATCAGGGTGAAGCTTTCTTT.